This T cell receptor beta chain was captured in a study of OX40 agonist ivuxolimab in advanced cancers. Study background: Ivuxolimab is a fully human IgG2 antibody that activates OX40 (CD134).

To note about this clone: No antigen is known for it.

Study outcomes and limitations: Low normalized clonal expansion also occurred in some nonresponding patients. With doses of 0.1 to 3.0 mg/kg, CD4+ and CD8+ blood T cells had undergone clonal expansion by week 6.

Libraries were prepared by immunoSEQ multiplex PCR; TCRdb keeps only in-frame clonotypes and omits some of them. The data contain some 97,000 clones, just over 90% of them singletons. Deletions cut 6 bases from V and 0 bases from J, with 10 bases between. Per germline, CDR1 MDHEN and CDR2 SYDVKM. The CDR3 covers 14 residues. J is TRBJ2-3 and V is TRBV28; possibly TRBD2 for D (6 bases). The TCR sequence derives from an adult with an advanced solid tumor such as melanoma, head and neck, liver or kidney cancer. The material sequenced was CD4+ or CD8+ T cells sorted from blood, taken in a trial of the OX40 agonist ivuxolimab. The CDR3 reads CASSPAGSTDTQYF. CDR3 DNA sequence: TGTGCCAGCAGCCCAGCGGGTAGCACAGATACGCAGTATTTT.